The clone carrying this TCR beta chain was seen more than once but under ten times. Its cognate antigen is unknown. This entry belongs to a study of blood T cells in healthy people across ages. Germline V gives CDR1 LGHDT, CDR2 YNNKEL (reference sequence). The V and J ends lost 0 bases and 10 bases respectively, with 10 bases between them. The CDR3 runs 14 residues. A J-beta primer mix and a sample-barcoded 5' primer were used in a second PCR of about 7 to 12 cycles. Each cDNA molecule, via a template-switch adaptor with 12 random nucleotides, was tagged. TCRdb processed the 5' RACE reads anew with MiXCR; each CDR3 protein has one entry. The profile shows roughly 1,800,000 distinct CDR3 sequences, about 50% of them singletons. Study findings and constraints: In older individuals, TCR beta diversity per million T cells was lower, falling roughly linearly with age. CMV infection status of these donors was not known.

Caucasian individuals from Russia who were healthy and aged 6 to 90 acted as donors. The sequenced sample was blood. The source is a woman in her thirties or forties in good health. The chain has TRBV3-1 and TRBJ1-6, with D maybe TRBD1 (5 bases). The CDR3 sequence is CASSQESGGSPLHF. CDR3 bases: TGTGCCAGCAGCCAAGAGTCCGGGGGATCACCCCTCCACTTT.